This T cell receptor beta chain was identified in a study of beta chain features in type 1 diabetes. V gave up 4 bases and J gave up 5 bases, with 12 bases separating them. This CDR3 comprises 15 residues. Germline lookup yields CDR1 MGHRA and CDR2 YSYEKL. Study results and limitations: Across all four CD4+ subsets, people with type 1 diabetes showed modestly shorter TCRB CDR3s.

All of the isolated RNA was reverse transcribed, so expressed TCRB transcripts were sequenced. Only in-frame clones appear in the TCRdb table, and some are missing; sequencing was by immunoSEQ multiplex PCR. The table lists about 700,000 clones, roughly an eighth of them singletons. This clone was seen more than once but under ten times. Its antigen is as yet unknown. Populations isolated by sorting all had purity greater than 95%. The J gene is TRBJ1-6, the V gene TRBV4-1; D not certain. The receptor's source is a man aged 18 to 30 with type 1 diabetes. The specimen sequenced was naive CD4+ T cells from blood. CDR3 in amino acids: CASSRQETNNSPLHF. The CDR3 region has the DNA TGCGCCAGCAGCCGTCAGGAGACTAATAATTCACCCCTCCACTTT.